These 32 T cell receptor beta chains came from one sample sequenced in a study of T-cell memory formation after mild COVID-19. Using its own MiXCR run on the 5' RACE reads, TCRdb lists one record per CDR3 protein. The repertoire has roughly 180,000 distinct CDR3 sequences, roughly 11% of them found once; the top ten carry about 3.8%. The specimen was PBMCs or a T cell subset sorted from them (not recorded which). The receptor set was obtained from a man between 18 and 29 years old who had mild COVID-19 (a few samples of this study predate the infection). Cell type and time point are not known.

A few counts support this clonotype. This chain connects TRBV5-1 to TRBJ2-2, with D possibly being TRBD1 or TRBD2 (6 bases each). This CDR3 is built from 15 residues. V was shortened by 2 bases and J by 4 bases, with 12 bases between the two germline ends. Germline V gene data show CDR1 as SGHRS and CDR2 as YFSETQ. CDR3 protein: CASSFRGPSTGELFF. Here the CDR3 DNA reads TGCGCCAGCAGCTTCCGGGGGCCCAGCACCGGGGAGCTGTTTTTT.

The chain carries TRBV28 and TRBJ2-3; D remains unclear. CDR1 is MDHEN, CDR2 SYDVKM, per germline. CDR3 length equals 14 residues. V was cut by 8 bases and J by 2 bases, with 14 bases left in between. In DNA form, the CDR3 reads TGTGCCAGCCAAAAAGGGTGGTTCACAGATACGCAGTATTTT. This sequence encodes CASQKGWFTDTQYF. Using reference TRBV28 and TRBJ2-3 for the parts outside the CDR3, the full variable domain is DVKVTQSSRYLVKRTGEKVFLECVQDMDHENMFWYRQDPGLGLRLIYFSYDVKMKEKGDIPEGYSVSREKKERFSLILESASTNQTSMYLCASQKGWFTDTQYFGPGTRLTVL.

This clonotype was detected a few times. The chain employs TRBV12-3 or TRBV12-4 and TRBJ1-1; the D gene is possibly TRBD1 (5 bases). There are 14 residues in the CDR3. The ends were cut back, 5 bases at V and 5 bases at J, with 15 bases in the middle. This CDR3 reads CASSPTAGRTEAFF. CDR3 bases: TGTGCCAGCAGTCCGACAGCAGGGAGGACTGAAGCTTTCTTT.

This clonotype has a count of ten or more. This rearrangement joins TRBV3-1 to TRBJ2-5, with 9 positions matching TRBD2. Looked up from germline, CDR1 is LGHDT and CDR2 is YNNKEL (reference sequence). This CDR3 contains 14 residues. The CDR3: CASTGLAGRETQYF. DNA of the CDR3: TGTGCTTCGACCGGCCTAGCGGGGAGGGAGACCCAGTACTTC.

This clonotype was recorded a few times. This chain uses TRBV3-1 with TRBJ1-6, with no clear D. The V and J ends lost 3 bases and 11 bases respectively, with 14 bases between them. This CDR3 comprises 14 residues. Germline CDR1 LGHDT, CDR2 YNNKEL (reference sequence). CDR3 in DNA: TGTGCCAGCAGCCACTCCATGGAGGTAACACCCCTCCACTTT. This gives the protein CASSHSMEVTPLHF.

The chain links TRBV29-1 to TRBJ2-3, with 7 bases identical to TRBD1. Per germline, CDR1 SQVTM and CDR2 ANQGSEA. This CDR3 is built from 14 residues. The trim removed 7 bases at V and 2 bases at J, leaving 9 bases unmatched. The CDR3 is CSAASGQFTDTQYF. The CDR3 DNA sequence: TGCAGCGCGGCCTCGGGACAGTTCACAGATACGCAGTATTTT.

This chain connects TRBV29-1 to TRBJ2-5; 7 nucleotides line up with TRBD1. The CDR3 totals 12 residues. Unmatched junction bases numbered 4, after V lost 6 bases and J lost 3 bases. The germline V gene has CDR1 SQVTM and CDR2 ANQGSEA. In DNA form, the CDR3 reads TGCAGCGTGGGACAGCAGAAAGAGACCCAGTACTTC. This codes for CSVGQQKETQYF.

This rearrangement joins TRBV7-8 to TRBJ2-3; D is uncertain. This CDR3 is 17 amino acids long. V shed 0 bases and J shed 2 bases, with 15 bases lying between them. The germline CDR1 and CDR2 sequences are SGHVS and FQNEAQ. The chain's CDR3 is CASSLALVSVATDTQYF. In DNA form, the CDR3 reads TGTGCCAGCAGCTTAGCTCTAGTGTCTGTAGCCACAGATACGCAGTATTTT. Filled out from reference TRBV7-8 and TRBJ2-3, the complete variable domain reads GAGVSQSPRYKVAKRGQDVALRCDPISGHVSLFWYQQALGQGPEFLTYFQNEAQLDKSGLPSDRFFAERPEGSVSTLKIQRTQQEDSAVYLCASSLALVSVATDTQYFGPGTRLTVL.

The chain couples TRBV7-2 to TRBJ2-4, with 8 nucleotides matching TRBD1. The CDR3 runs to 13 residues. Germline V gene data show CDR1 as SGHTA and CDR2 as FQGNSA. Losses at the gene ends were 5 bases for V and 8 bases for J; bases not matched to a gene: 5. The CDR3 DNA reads TGTGCCAGCAGCCCGGACAGGGAGGACATTCAGTACTTC. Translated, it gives CASSPDREDIQYF. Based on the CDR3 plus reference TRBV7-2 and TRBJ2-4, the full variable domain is GAGVSQSPSNKVTEKGKDVELRCDPISGHTALYWYRQSLGQGLEFLIYFQGNSAPDKSGLPSDRFSAERTGGSVSTLTIQRTQQEDSAVYLCASSPDREDIQYFGAGTRLSVL.

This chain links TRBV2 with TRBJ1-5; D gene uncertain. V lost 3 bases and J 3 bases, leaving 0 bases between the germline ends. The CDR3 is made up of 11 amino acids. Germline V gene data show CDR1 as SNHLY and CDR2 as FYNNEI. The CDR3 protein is CASSDNQPQHF. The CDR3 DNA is TGTGCCAGCAGTGACAATCAGCCCCAGCATTTT.

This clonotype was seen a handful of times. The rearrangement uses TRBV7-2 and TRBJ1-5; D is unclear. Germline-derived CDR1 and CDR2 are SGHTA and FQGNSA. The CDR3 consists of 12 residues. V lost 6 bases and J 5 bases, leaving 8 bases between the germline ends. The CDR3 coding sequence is TGTGCCAGCAGGGGCTCGCATCAGCCCCAGCATTTT. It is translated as CASRGSHQPQHF.

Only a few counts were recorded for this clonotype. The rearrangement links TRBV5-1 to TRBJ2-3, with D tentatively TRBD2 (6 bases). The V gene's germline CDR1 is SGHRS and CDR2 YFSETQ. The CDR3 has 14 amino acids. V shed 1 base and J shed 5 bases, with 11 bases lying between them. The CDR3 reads CASSLSAGGDTQYF. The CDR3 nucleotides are TGCGCCAGCAGCTTGTCGGCCGGGGGAGATACGCAGTATTTT.

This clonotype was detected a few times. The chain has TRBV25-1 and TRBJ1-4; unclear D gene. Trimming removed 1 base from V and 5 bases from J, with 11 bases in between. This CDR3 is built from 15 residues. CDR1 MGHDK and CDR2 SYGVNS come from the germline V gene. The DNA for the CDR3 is TGTGCCAGCAGTGAATGGGCCCTGGAAAATGAAAAACTGTTTTTT. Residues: CASSEWALENEKLFF.

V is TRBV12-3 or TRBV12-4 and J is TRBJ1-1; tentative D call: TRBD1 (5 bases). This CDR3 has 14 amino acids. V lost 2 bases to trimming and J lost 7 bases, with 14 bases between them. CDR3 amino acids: CASSLRGTGHEAFF. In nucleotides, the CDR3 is TGTGCCAGCAGTTTACGGGGGACGGGGCATGAAGCTTTCTTT.

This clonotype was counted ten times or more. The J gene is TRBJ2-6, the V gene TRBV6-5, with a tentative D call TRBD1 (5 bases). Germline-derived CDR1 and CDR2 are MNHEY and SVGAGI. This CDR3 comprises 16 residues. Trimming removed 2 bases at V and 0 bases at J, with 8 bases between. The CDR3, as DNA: TGTGCCAGCAGTTACGCAGGGAACTCTGGGGCCAACGTCCTGACTTTC. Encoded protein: CASSYAGNSGANVLTF.

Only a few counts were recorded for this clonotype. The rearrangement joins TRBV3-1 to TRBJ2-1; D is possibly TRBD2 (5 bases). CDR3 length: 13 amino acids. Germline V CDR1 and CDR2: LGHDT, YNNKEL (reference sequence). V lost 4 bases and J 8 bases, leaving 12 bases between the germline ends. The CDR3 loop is CASSLRVRDEQFF. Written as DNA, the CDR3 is TGTGCCAGCAGCCTTAGGGTGCGGGATGAGCAGTTCTTC.

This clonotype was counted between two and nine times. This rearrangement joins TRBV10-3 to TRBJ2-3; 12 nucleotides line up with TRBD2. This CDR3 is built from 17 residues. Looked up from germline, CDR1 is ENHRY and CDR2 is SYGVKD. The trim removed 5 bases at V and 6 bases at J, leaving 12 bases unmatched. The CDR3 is CAISLPLAGGDGDTQYF. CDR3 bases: TGTGCCATCAGTCTTCCACTAGCGGGGGGCGACGGGGATACGCAGTATTTT.

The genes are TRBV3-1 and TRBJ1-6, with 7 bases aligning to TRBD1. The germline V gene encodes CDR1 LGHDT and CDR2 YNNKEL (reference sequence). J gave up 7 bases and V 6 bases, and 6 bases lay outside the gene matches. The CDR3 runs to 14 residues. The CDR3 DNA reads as TGTGCCAGCAGACTCGGACAGGCGAATTCACCCCTCCACTTT. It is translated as CASRLGQANSPLHF.

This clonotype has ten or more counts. The CDR3: CASTNPGGTDTQYF. The CDR3 DNA reads as TGTGCCAGCACAAACCCGGGGGGGACAGATACGCAGTATTTT. J is TRBJ2-3 and V is TRBV7-2; 8 bases map to TRBD2. V dropped 7 bases and J dropped 3; count of bases not matched to a gene: 6. This CDR3 has 14 amino acids. CDR1 and CDR2 (germline): SGHTA, FQGNSA.

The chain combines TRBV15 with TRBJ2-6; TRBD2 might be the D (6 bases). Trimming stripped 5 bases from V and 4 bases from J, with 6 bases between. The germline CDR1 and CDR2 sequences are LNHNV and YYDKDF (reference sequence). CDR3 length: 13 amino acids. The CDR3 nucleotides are TGTGCCACCAGCGGGAGGGGGGCCAACGTCCTGACTTTC. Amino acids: CATSGRGANVLTF.

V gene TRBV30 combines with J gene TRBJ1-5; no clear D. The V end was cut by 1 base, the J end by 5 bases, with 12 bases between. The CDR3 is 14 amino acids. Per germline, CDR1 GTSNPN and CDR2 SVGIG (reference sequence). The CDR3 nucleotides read TGTGCCTGGAGTGGTATGGCAGGAGATCAGCCCCAGCATTTT. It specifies CAWSGMAGDQPQHF.

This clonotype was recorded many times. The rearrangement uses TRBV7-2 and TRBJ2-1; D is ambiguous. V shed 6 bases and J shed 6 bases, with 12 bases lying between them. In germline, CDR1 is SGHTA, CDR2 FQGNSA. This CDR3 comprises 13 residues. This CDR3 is CASRFGGANEQFF. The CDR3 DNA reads TGTGCCAGCAGGTTCGGTGGAGCCAATGAGCAGTTCTTC.

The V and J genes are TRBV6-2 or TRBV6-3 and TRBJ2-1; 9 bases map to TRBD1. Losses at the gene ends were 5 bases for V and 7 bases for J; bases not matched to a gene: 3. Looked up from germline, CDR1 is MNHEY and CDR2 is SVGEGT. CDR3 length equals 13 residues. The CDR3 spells CASSRDRANEQFF. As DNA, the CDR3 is TGTGCCAGCAGTAGGGACAGGGCGAATGAGCAGTTCTTC.

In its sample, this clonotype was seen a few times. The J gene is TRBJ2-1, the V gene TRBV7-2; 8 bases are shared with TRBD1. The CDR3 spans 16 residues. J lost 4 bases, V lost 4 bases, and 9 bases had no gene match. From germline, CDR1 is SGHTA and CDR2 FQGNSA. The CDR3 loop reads CASSSQGDRWYNEQFF. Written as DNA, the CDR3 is TGTGCCAGCAGCTCGCAGGGGGACAGGTGGTACAATGAGCAGTTCTTC.

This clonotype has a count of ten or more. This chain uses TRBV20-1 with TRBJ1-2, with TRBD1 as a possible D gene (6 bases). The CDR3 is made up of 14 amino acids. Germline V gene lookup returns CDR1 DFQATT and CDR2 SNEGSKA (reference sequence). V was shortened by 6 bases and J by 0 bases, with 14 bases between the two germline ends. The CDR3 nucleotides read TGCAGTGCCGCACAGGGAACGGCTAACTATGGCTACACCTTC. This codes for CSAAQGTANYGYTF.

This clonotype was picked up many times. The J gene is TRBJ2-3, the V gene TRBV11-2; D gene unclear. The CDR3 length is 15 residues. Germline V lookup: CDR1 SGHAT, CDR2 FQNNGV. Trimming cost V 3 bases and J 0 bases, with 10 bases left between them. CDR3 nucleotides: TGTGCCAGCAGCTTTCGGCTAGACAGCACAGATACGCAGTATTTT. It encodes CASSFRLDSTDTQYF. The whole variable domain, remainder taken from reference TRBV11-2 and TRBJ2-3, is EAGVAQSPRYKIIEKRQSVAFWCNPISGHATLYWYQQILGQGPKLLIQFQNNGVVDDSQLPKDRFSAERLKGVDSTLKIQPAKLEDSAVYLCASSFRLDSTDTQYFGPGTRLTVL.

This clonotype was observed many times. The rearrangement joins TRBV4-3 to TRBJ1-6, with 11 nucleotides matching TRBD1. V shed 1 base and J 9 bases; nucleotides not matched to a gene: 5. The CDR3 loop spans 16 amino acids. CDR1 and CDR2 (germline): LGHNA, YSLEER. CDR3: CASSQVLGTGGSPLHF. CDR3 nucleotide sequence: TGCGCCAGCAGCCAAGTACTCGGGACAGGGGGTTCACCCCTCCACTTT.

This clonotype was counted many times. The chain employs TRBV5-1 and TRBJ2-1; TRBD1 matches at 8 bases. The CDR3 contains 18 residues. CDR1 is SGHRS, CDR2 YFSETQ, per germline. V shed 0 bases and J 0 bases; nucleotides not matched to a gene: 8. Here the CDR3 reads CASSLAGTGGPSYNEQFF. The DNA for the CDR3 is TGCGCCAGCAGCTTGGCCGGTACAGGGGGACCCTCCTACAATGAGCAGTTCTTC.

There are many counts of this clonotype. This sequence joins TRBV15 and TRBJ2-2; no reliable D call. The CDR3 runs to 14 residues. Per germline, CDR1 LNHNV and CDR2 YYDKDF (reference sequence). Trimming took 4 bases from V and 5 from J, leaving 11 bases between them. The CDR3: CATSNRVGTGELFF. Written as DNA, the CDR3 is TGTGCCACCAGCAATAGGGTGGGGACCGGGGAGCTGTTTTTT.

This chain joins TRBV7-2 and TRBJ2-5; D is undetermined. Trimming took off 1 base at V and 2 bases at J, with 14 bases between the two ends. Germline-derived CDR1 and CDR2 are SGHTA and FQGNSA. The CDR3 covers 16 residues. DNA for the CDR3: TGTGCCAGCAGCTTAGTCGGCGGAACGATACAAGAGACCCAGTACTTC. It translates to CASSLVGGTIQETQYF. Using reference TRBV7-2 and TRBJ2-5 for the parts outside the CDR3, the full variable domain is GAGVSQSPSNKVTEKGKDVELRCDPISGHTALYWYRQSLGQGLEFLIYFQGNSAPDKSGLPSDRFSAERTGGSVSTLTIQRTQQEDSAVYLCASSLVGGTIQETQYFGPGTRLLVL.

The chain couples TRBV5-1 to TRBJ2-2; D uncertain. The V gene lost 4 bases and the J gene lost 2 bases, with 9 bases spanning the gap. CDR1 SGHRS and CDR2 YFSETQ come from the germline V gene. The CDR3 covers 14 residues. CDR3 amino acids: CASSREINTGELFF. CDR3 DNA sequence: TGCGCCAGCAGCAGGGAAATTAACACCGGGGAGCTGTTTTTT.

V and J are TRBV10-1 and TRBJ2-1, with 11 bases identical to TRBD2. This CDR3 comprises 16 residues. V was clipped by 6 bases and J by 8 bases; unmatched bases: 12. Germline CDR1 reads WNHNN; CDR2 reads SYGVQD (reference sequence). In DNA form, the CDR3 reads TGCGCCAGCAGCCCCATGGGACTAGCGGCCGGGGATGAGCAGTTCTTC. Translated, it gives CASSPMGLAAGDEQFF.